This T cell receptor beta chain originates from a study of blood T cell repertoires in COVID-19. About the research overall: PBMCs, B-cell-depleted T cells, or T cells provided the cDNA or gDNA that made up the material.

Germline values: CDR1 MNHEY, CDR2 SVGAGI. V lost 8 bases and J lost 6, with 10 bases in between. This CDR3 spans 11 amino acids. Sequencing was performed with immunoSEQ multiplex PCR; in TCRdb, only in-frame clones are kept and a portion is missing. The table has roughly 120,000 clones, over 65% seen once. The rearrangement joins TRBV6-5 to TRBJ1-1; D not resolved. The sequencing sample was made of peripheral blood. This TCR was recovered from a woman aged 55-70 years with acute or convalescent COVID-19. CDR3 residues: CASRRRAEAFF. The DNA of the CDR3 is TGTGCCAGCCGACGGAGGGCTGAAGCTTTCTTT.